The rows below give T cell receptor beta chains drawn from one sample of a study of T-cell memory formation after mild COVID-19. MiXCR was run by TCRdb on the 5' RACE reads, yielding one entry per CDR3 protein. Here the sample spans 550,000 to 600,000 distinct CDR3 sequences, about a fifth being singletons. The material sequenced was PBMCs or a T cell subset sorted from them (not recorded which). The receptors shown here come from an adult woman who had mild COVID-19 (a few samples of this study predate the infection). Cell type and time point are not known. Each CDR3 is given with its conserved first and last residue. The order of the fields is CDR3 protein, J gene, V gene.

CDR3 protein: CSVEGWTANTGELFF; J gene: TRBJ2-2; V gene: TRBV29-1
CDR3 protein: CASRQGPEQFF; J gene: TRBJ2-1; V gene: TRBV5-1
CDR3 protein: CASSQVGSVGKQYF; J gene: TRBJ2-7; V gene: TRBV4-1
CDR3 protein: CASSPSSVGVNTGELFF; J gene: TRBJ2-2; V gene: TRBV5-6
CDR3 protein: CASSWGAYEQYF; J gene: TRBJ2-7; V gene: TRBV12-3/TRBV12-4
CDR3 protein: CAWEREGLGEQFF; J gene: TRBJ2-1; V gene: TRBV30
CDR3 protein: CASSLGQVGEQYF; J gene: TRBJ2-7; V gene: TRBV7-2
CDR3 protein: CASSFSTNTGELFF; J gene: TRBJ2-2; V gene: TRBV5-1
CDR3 protein: CASSPRQDPDFLYNEQFF; J gene: TRBJ2-1; V gene: TRBV7-6
CDR3 protein: CASSTGGHTDTQYF; J gene: TRBJ2-3; V gene: TRBV27
CDR3 protein: CASSVGGTGGASYEQYF; J gene: TRBJ2-7; V gene: TRBV9
CDR3 protein: CASSATGVQETQYF; J gene: TRBJ2-5; V gene: TRBV7-3
CDR3 protein: CASRRRTSADTQYF; J gene: TRBJ2-3; V gene: TRBV23-1
CDR3 protein: CASSVSGGGIPYQETQYF; J gene: TRBJ2-5; V gene: TRBV9
CDR3 protein: CASSPTGYARETQYF; J gene: TRBJ2-5; V gene: TRBV18
CDR3 protein: CSVDKQGRPYEQYF; J gene: TRBJ2-7; V gene: TRBV29-1
CDR3 protein: CASSSNRGQITGELFF; J gene: TRBJ2-2; V gene: TRBV5-6
CDR3 protein: CSARGGGVSPSYEQYF; J gene: TRBJ2-7; V gene: TRBV20-1
CDR3 protein: CASSLGVTEAFF; J gene: TRBJ1-1; V gene: TRBV7-9
CDR3 protein: CASSLAAGLAHSTDTQYF; J gene: TRBJ2-3; V gene: TRBV7-8
CDR3 protein: CASSQDLSRGAGTEAFF; J gene: TRBJ1-1; V gene: TRBV4-3
CDR3 protein: CASRPAGGNQPQHF; J gene: TRBJ1-5; V gene: TRBV6-1
CDR3 protein: CASTYYHVTGPGELFF; J gene: TRBJ2-2; V gene: TRBV7-3
CDR3 protein: CASSVAGASSRHEQFF; J gene: TRBJ2-1; V gene: TRBV9
CDR3 protein: CASSVEPVDYGYTF; J gene: TRBJ1-2; V gene: TRBV9
CDR3 protein: CASSVAPDRTSYEQYF; J gene: TRBJ2-7; V gene: TRBV9
CDR3 protein: CASSLNSHSSAEAFF; J gene: TRBJ1-1; V gene: TRBV7-3
CDR3 protein: CSVVVGNTNYGYTF; J gene: TRBJ1-2; V gene: TRBV29-1
CDR3 protein: CATTVTTNTEAFF; J gene: TRBJ1-1; V gene: TRBV19
CDR3 protein: CSASRDRGYQDEQFF; J gene: TRBJ2-1; V gene: TRBV20-1
CDR3 protein: CASSLAGSGTGELFF; J gene: TRBJ2-2; V gene: TRBV11-2
CDR3 protein: CASSFGTGKGNTIYF; J gene: TRBJ1-3; V gene: TRBV7-2
CDR3 protein: CASSFRSRPGRGPPSSYNEQFF; J gene: TRBJ2-1; V gene: TRBV7-2
CDR3 protein: CASSLSPLLDTEAFF; J gene: TRBJ1-1; V gene: TRBV7-3
CDR3 protein: CASSDRKVQPQHF; J gene: TRBJ1-5; V gene: TRBV19
CDR3 protein: CASSVGEGRQQPQHF; J gene: TRBJ1-5; V gene: TRBV5-1
CDR3 protein: CASSLDDTQPQHF; J gene: TRBJ1-5; V gene: TRBV12-3/TRBV12-4
CDR3 protein: CASSQETLDSYTGELFF; J gene: TRBJ2-2; V gene: TRBV4-1
CDR3 protein: CASSPRLFEVVAFF; J gene: TRBJ1-1; V gene: TRBV18
CDR3 protein: CASRPPGQGSNYGYTF; J gene: TRBJ1-2; V gene: TRBV7-2
CDR3 protein: CSARTRRTGTYGYTF; J gene: TRBJ1-2; V gene: TRBV20-1
CDR3 protein: CASSPRPQETQYF; J gene: TRBJ2-5; V gene: TRBV13
CDR3 protein: CASSIVGGSEEQYF; J gene: TRBJ2-7; V gene: TRBV19
CDR3 protein: CASSLIGVPNYGYTF; J gene: TRBJ1-2; V gene: TRBV27
CDR3 protein: CSARVSGGLSYGYTF; J gene: TRBJ1-2; V gene: TRBV20-1
CDR3 protein: CASSLVRTAKSSYNEQFF; J gene: TRBJ2-1; V gene: TRBV7-2
CDR3 protein: CASSSVIQGRTGELFF; J gene: TRBJ2-2; V gene: TRBV11-2
CDR3 protein: CSRQGLVYNEQFF; J gene: TRBJ2-1; V gene: TRBV20-1
CDR3 protein: CASSQGGTDGSQQYF; J gene: TRBJ2-7; V gene: TRBV3-1
CDR3 protein: CSAPGASNQPQHF; J gene: TRBJ1-5; V gene: TRBV20-1
CDR3 protein: CASSAAGTGRKGSPLHF; J gene: TRBJ1-6; V gene: TRBV27
CDR3 protein: CATSVGDSNTEAFF; J gene: TRBJ1-1; V gene: TRBV24-1
CDR3 protein: CASSTTSKTEQYF; J gene: TRBJ2-7; V gene: TRBV2